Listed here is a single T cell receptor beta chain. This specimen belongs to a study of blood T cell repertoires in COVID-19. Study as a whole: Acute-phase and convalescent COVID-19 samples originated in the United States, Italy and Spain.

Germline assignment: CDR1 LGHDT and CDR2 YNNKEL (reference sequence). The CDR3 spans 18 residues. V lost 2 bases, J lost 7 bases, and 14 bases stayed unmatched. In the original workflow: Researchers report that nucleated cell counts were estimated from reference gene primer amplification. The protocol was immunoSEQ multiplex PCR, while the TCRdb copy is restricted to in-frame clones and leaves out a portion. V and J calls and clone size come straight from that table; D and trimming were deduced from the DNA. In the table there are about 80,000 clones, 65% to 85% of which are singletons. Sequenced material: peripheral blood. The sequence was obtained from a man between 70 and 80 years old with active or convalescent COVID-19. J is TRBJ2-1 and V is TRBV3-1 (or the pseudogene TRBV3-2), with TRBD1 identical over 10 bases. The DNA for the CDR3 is TGTGCCAGCAGCCAAAATTCTGACCGGGACAGGGGAGGGAATGAGCAGTTCTTC. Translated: CASSQNSDRDRGGNEQFF.